These 13 T cell receptor beta chains came from one sample sequenced in a study of T cell changes during pregnancy in multiple sclerosis (dated by TCRdb to about 2019). Library creation used the immunoSEQ multiplex PCR assay. TCRdb's version of the immuneACCESS table is confined to in-frame rearrangements and falls short of the full clone set. An unresolved V gene accounts for under half of the shortfall where checked; the remainder is of unknown origin. In all, the sample holds around 40,000 clones, and 75% to 95% of those were seen once. Jointly, the top ten make up just under 0.5% of the sample. Sequencing used CD4+ T cells from peripheral blood mononuclear cells, obtained in the second trimester of pregnancy. These receptors were taken from a female donor in good health, enrolled as a control in a pregnancy study.

The chain recombines TRBV6-5 with TRBJ2-7; unclear D gene. The ends were cut back, 6 bases at V and 4 bases at J, with 10 bases in the middle. CDR1 and CDR2 (germline): MNHEY, SVGAGI. The CDR3 sequence is 12 residues long. The CDR3 region has the DNA TGTGCCAGCAGCCAAAACAGTTACGAGCAGTACTTC. Translating it yields CASSQNSYEQYF.

The rearrangement links TRBV27 to TRBJ1-2, with D maybe TRBD1 (6 bases). The CDR3 is made up of 14 amino acids. V shed 6 bases and J shed 4 bases, with 15 bases lying between them. Per germline, CDR1 MNHEY and CDR2 SMNVEV (reference sequence). CDR3 amino acids: CASSRTGNSYGYTF. The CDR3 nucleotides are TGTGCCAGCAGCCGCACAGGGAATAGCTATGGCTACACCTTC.

The chain employs TRBV19 and TRBJ2-2; D unresolved. The CDR3 loop spans 11 amino acids. In germline, CDR1 is LNHDA, CDR2 SQIVND (reference sequence). Trimming left V 5 bases short and J 6 bases short, with 4 bases between. Here the CDR3 reads CASSWPGELFF. CDR3 DNA: TGTGCCAGTAGTTGGCCCGGGGAGCTGTTTTTT. Full variable domain (outside the CDR3, taken from reference TRBV19 and TRBJ2-2): DGGITQSPKYLFRKEGQNVTLSCEQNLNHDAMYWYRQDPGQGLRLIYYSQIVNDFQKGDIAEGYSVSREKKESFPLTVTSAQKNPTAFYLCASSWPGELFFGEGSRLTVL.

The J gene is TRBJ1-1, the V gene TRBV9; 9 positions match TRBD1. CDR1 SGDLS and CDR2 YYNGEE come from the germline V gene. The CDR3 extends over 14 amino acids. J was trimmed by 7 bases and V by 0 bases; bases with no gene match: 4. The CDR3 bases are TGTGCCAGCAGCGTAGATCCGGGACAGGGTGAAGCTTTCTTT. Translated: CASSVDPGQGEAFF.

The chain has TRBV6-4 and TRBJ1-1; D is perhaps TRBD1 (5 bases). The CDR3 spans 14 residues. Germline CDR1 reads MRHNA; CDR2 reads SNTAGT. Trimming shortened V by 6 bases and J by 3 bases, and 14 bases separated the two germline ends. In nucleotides, the CDR3 is TGTGCCAGCAGGACGTCGGGCAGGGACACTGAAGCTTTCTTT. It codes for CASRTSGRDTEAFF.

This chain uses TRBV19 with TRBJ2-1; no definite D call. Germline V lookup: CDR1 LNHDA, CDR2 SQIVND (reference sequence). The V gene lost 3 bases and the J gene lost 1 base, with 10 bases spanning the gap. This CDR3 region has 15 residues. The CDR3, as DNA: TGTGCCAGTAGTATCCAGGTAGGATCCTACAATGAGCAGTTCTTC. It yields the protein CASSIQVGSYNEQFF.

This chain links TRBV27 with TRBJ2-7, with D possibly TRBD2 on 6 matching bases. Germline V gives CDR1 MNHEY, CDR2 SMNVEV (reference sequence). The CDR3 has 17 residues. The germline V and J ends were trimmed by 4 bases and 1 base, with 20 bases remaining between them. The CDR3 DNA sequence: TGTGCCAGCAGTTCCCCCCCCGGGAGAACCAGTTCCTACGAGCAGTACTTC. It is translated as CASSSPPGRTSSYEQYF.

The V and J genes are TRBV7-9 and TRBJ1-5; 11 nucleotides agree with TRBD1. The ends lost 5 bases at V and 1 base at J; junction bases unmatched: 7. Germline V gives CDR1 SEHNR, CDR2 FQNEAQ (reference sequence). CDR3 length equals 17 residues. The CDR3 region is CASSPGTGGASNQPQHF. CDR3 sequence (DNA): TGTGCCAGCAGCCCCGGGACAGGGGGAGCAAGCAATCAGCCCCAGCATTTT.

This chain links TRBV28 with TRBJ2-2; D unclear. Germline lookup yields CDR1 MDHEN and CDR2 SYDVKM. The V gene lost 5 bases and the J gene lost 0 bases, with 10 bases spanning the gap. The CDR3 covers 15 residues. The chain's CDR3 is CASSRVSPNTGELFF. The DNA of the CDR3 is TGTGCCAGCAGTCGGGTCTCCCCGAACACCGGGGAGCTGTTTTTT.

The chain employs TRBV27 and TRBJ2-5, with a weak D call TRBD1 (5 bases). Germline loops: CDR1 MNHEY, CDR2 SMNVEV (reference sequence). The CDR3 contains 15 residues. V lost 2 bases, J lost 2 bases, and 12 bases lay in between. The CDR3 reads CASSLRQGRQETQYF. In nucleotides, the CDR3 is TGTGCCAGCAGTTTACGGCAGGGAAGGCAAGAGACCCAGTACTTC.

The rearrangement uses TRBV7-9 and TRBJ1-3; D unresolved. V was cut by 5 bases and J by 4 bases, with 12 bases left in between. Germline values: CDR1 SEHNR, CDR2 FQNEAQ (reference sequence). The CDR3 has 14 residues. The CDR3 sequence is CASSDQRVGNTIYF. The CDR3 region has the DNA TGTGCCAGCAGCGACCAGAGGGTCGGAAACACCATATATTTT.

The chain has TRBV19 and TRBJ2-5; D may be TRBD2 (5 bases). This CDR3 region has 11 residues. Trimming took 3 bases from V and 7 from J, leaving 6 bases between them. Germline V gives CDR1 LNHDA, CDR2 SQIVND (reference sequence). The CDR3 here is CASSIGGTQYF. CDR3 DNA: TGTGCCAGTAGTATCGGAGGGACCCAGTACTTC.

This clone has just one count. The DNA of the CDR3 is TGTGCCAGCTCACCACCGACAGGGGGCGTTGGAAACACCATATATTTT. Its translation: CASSPPTGGVGNTIYF. The V and J genes are TRBV18 and TRBJ1-3; 10 nucleotides align to TRBD1. Germline V gene data show CDR1 as KGHSH and CDR2 as LQKENI. The V and J ends lost 0 bases and 3 bases, in that order; junction bases with no gene match: 2. The CDR3 runs 16 residues.